The clone carrying this T cell receptor beta chain was picked up a small number of times. Its antigen is unidentified. This sample stems from a study of blood T cells in healthy people across ages. Germline CDR1 MDHEN, CDR2 SYDVKM. CDR3 length: 15 residues. Trimming took off 2 bases at V and 4 bases at J, with 12 bases between the two ends. A sample-barcoded 5' primer and a J-beta primer mix were used in a second PCR of about 7 to 12 cycles. A template-switch adaptor that had 12 random nucleotides put a tag on each cDNA molecule. MiXCR, run by TCRdb on the 5' RACE reads, gives a single entry per CDR3 protein. The data show more than 600,000 distinct CDR3 sequences, roughly 25% seen once. Study-wide results and limits: Naive T cell percentage showed a strong correlation with TCR beta diversity.

The individuals who served as donors were healthy Caucasians living in Russia, aged roughly 6 to 95. Per sample, extraction of total RNA gave at least 5 micrograms in every case. The data also belong to a second study, concerning T cells of mothers and their children.

Source material: blood. The chain employs TRBV28 and TRBJ2-1; no reliable D call. This receptor was taken from a boy between 5 and 17 years old in good health. The CDR3 bases are TGTGCCAGCAGTTTAATGGGGTTAGGGTACAATGAGCAGTTCTTC. Protein sequence: CASSLMGLGYNEQFF.